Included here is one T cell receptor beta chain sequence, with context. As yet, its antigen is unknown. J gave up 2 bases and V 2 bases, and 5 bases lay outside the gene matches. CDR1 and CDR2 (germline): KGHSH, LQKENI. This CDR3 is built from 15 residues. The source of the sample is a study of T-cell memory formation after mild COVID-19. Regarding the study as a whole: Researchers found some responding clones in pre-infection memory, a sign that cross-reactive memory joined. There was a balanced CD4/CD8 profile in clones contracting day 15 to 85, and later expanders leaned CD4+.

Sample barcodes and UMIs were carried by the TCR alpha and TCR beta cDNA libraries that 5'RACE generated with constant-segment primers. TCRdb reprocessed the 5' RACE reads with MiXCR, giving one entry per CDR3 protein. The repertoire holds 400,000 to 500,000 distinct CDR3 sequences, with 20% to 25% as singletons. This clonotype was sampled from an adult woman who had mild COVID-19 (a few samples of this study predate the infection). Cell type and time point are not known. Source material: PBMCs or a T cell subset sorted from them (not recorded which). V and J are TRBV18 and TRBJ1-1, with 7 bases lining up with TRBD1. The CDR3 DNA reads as TGTGCCAGCTCACCATTACAGGGGTTTAACACTGAAGCTTTCTTT. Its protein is CASSPLQGFNTEAFF.